Listed below are T cell receptor beta chains from one sample, sequenced in a study of response to subunit inactivated influenza vaccine. TCRdb called the RT-PCR reads again in MiXCR, with one record for every CDR3 protein. Of roughly 670,000 distinct CDR3 sequences listed, roughly 15% are singletons. Sequenced here: PBMCs from blood, sampled 14 to 15 days before vaccination. These receptors all stem from a man aged 50 to 59 who received an inactivated influenza vaccine. Each CDR3 is given with its conserved first and last residue. The D gene is left open where the match is weak. Clone size appears in some rows only: once, few, many, or a class for an expanded clone.

clone size: NA
D gene: NA
J gene: TRBJ2-7
V gene: TRBV11-1
CDR3 length: 14
CDR3 protein: CASSTRQELYEQYF
CDR3 DNA: TGTGCCAGCAGCACTCGACAGGAACTCTACGAGCAGTACTTC

clone size: NA
D gene: TRBD1
J gene: TRBJ2-7
V gene: TRBV20-1
CDR3 length: 16
CDR3 protein: CSARDILVDRGYEQYF
CDR3 DNA: TGCAGTGCTAGAGATATTTTAGTGGACAGGGGCTACGAGCAGTACTTC

clone size: many
D gene: TRBD2
J gene: TRBJ2-3
V gene: TRBV4-3
CDR3 length: 20
CDR3 protein: CASSQDLRLAGRSSTDTQYF
CDR3 DNA: TGCGCCAGCAGCCAAGATCTAAGACTAGCGGGGAGATCAAGCACAGATACGCAGTATTTT

clone size: NA
D gene: TRBD1
J gene: TRBJ2-2
V gene: TRBV7-9
CDR3 length: 16
CDR3 protein: CASRPRQGADTGELFF
CDR3 DNA: TGTGCCAGCAGACCTAGACAGGGGGCGGACACCGGGGAGCTGTTTTTT

clone size: NA
D gene: TRBD1
J gene: TRBJ1-1
V gene: TRBV20-1
CDR3 length: 13
CDR3 protein: CSATTGVRTEAFF
CDR3 DNA: TGCAGTGCTACCACAGGGGTTCGGACTGAAGCTTTCTTT

clone size: many
D gene: NA
J gene: TRBJ2-5
V gene: TRBV4-1
CDR3 length: 15
CDR3 protein: CASSRSDREGETQYF
CDR3 DNA: TGCGCCAGCAGCCGCTCTGACAGGGAGGGGGAGACCCAGTACTTC

clone size: NA
D gene: TRBD1
J gene: TRBJ1-6
V gene: TRBV4-1
CDR3 length: 16
CDR3 protein: CASSPSLGQVNSPLHF
CDR3 DNA: TGCGCCAGCAGCCCAAGTCTCGGACAGGTTAATTCACCCCTCCACTTT

clone size: NA
D gene: NA
J gene: TRBJ2-7
V gene: TRBV7-9
CDR3 length: 12
CDR3 protein: CASLGSSYEQYF
CDR3 DNA: TGTGCCAGCCTTGGCAGCTCCTACGAGCAGTACTTC

clone size: few
D gene: NA
J gene: TRBJ1-1
V gene: TRBV29-1
CDR3 length: 13
CDR3 protein: CSVGTPENTEAFF
CDR3 DNA: TGCAGCGTTGGCACCCCAGAGAACACTGAAGCTTTCTTT

clone size: many
D gene: NA
J gene: TRBJ1-5
V gene: TRBV2
CDR3 length: 13
CDR3 protein: CASRQQGAQPQHF
CDR3 DNA: TGTGCCAGCAGACAACAGGGTGCTCAGCCCCAGCATTTT

clone size: few
D gene: TRBD2
J gene: TRBJ2-7
V gene: TRBV4-3
CDR3 length: 15
CDR3 protein: CASILSGGPSYEQYF
CDR3 DNA: TGCGCCAGCATCCTTAGCGGGGGCCCCTCCTACGAGCAGTACTTC

clone size: NA
D gene: NA
J gene: TRBJ2-1
V gene: TRBV4-3
CDR3 length: 16
CDR3 protein: CASSQDVGGRGGEQFF
CDR3 DNA: TGCGCCAGCAGCCAAGATGTGGGCGGGAGAGGGGGTGAGCAGTTCTTC

clone size: NA
D gene: NA
J gene: TRBJ1-1
V gene: TRBV18
CDR3 length: 15
CDR3 protein: CASSPEGNRRTEAFF
CDR3 DNA: TGTGCCAGCTCACCGGAGGGGAATAGGCGAACTGAAGCTTTCTTT

clone size: few
D gene: NA
J gene: TRBJ2-7
V gene: TRBV11-2
CDR3 length: 12
CDR3 protein: CASSFFSYEQYF
CDR3 DNA: TGTGCCAGCAGCTTCTTCTCCTACGAGCAGTACTTC

clone size: NA
D gene: NA
J gene: TRBJ2-3
V gene: TRBV20-1
CDR3 length: 13
CDR3 protein: CSASRDNTDTQYF
CDR3 DNA: TGCAGTGCATCCCGGGACAACACAGATACGCAGTATTTT

clone size: few
D gene: TRBD1
J gene: TRBJ1-6
V gene: TRBV20-1
CDR3 length: 13
CDR3 protein: CSASQGGVSPLHF
CDR3 DNA: TGCAGTGCTAGTCAGGGGGGCGTTTCACCCCTCCACTTT

clone size: NA
D gene: NA
J gene: TRBJ2-3
V gene: TRBV7-2
CDR3 length: 15
CDR3 protein: CASSYGGPSTDTQYF
CDR3 DNA: TGTGCCAGCAGCTATGGGGGGCCGAGCACAGATACGCAGTATTTT

clone size: few
D gene: TRBD2
J gene: TRBJ2-5
V gene: TRBV29-1
CDR3 length: 13
CDR3 protein: CSVAGGPRETQYF
CDR3 DNA: TGCAGCGTTGCGGGGGGGCCGCGTGAGACCCAGTACTTC

clone size: NA
D gene: TRBD2
J gene: TRBJ2-5
V gene: TRBV5-6
CDR3 length: 18
CDR3 protein: CASSSLLTSGGRQETQYF
CDR3 DNA: TGTGCCAGCAGCTCTCTATTGACTAGCGGGGGGCGTCAAGAGACCCAGTACTTC

clone size: few
D gene: TRBD1
J gene: TRBJ2-7
V gene: TRBV5-1
CDR3 length: 15
CDR3 protein: CASSLATGKPYEQYF
CDR3 DNA: TGCGCCAGCAGCTTAGCGACAGGGAAACCCTACGAGCAGTACTTC

clone size: few
D gene: TRBD1
J gene: TRBJ2-4
V gene: TRBV4-2
CDR3 length: 15
CDR3 protein: CASSLGTGEGNIQYF
CDR3 DNA: TGTGCCAGCAGCCTCGGGACAGGGGAAGGAAACATTCAGTACTTC

clone size: few
D gene: NA
J gene: TRBJ2-3
V gene: TRBV27
CDR3 length: 13
CDR3 protein: CASRPHSTDTQYF
CDR3 DNA: TGTGCCAGCAGACCTCATAGCACAGATACGCAGTATTTT

clone size: NA
D gene: TRBD2
J gene: TRBJ2-7
V gene: TRBV28
CDR3 length: 14
CDR3 protein: CASSSGSGRYEQYF
CDR3 DNA: TGTGCCAGCAGTTCTGGTAGCGGGAGATACGAGCAGTACTTC

clone size: NA
D gene: NA
J gene: TRBJ1-1
V gene: TRBV7-9
CDR3 length: 14
CDR3 protein: CASSPLPEDTEAFF
CDR3 DNA: TGTGCCAGCAGCCCTCTCCCGGAGGACACTGAAGCTTTCTTT

clone size: NA
D gene: NA
J gene: TRBJ2-2
V gene: TRBV11-2
CDR3 length: 14
CDR3 protein: CASGTTKNTGELFF
CDR3 DNA: TGTGCCAGCGGAACCACTAAGAACACCGGGGAGCTGTTTTTT

clone size: NA
D gene: NA
J gene: TRBJ2-1
V gene: TRBV5-1
CDR3 length: 16
CDR3 protein: CASSSLDPGSLDEQFF
CDR3 DNA: TGCGCCAGCAGCTCACTAGATCCCGGGAGTCTCGATGAGCAGTTCTTC

clone size: few
D gene: TRBD2
J gene: TRBJ2-3
V gene: TRBV29-1
CDR3 length: 13
CDR3 protein: CSAAGGPGDTQYF
CDR3 DNA: TGCAGCGCAGCGGGAGGGCCAGGGGATACGCAGTATTTT

clone size: many
D gene: NA
J gene: TRBJ2-3
V gene: TRBV5-1
CDR3 length: 16
CDR3 protein: CASSLAGLGRTDTQYF
CDR3 DNA: TGCGCCAGCAGCTTGGCAGGGTTAGGGCGCACAGATACGCAGTATTTT

clone size: NA
D gene: TRBD1
J gene: TRBJ2-3
V gene: TRBV11-3
CDR3 length: 15
CDR3 protein: CASSPGRGLSNTQYF
CDR3 DNA: TGTGCCAGCAGCCCAGGAAGGGGGCTATCGAATACGCAGTATTTT

clone size: NA
D gene: TRBD1
J gene: TRBJ1-6
V gene: TRBV4-2
CDR3 length: 15
CDR3 protein: CASSQAGDRNSPLHF
CDR3 DNA: TGTGCCAGCAGCCAAGCCGGGGACAGGAATTCACCCCTCCACTTT

clone size: many
D gene: NA
J gene: TRBJ2-3
V gene: TRBV7-2
CDR3 length: 15
CDR3 protein: CASSLTILAQDTQYF
CDR3 DNA: TGTGCCAGCAGCTTAACAATATTAGCTCAAGATACGCAGTATTTT

clone size: few
D gene: TRBD2
J gene: TRBJ2-1
V gene: TRBV12-3/TRBV12-4
CDR3 length: 14
CDR3 protein: CASSLGAGVNEQFF
CDR3 DNA: TGTGCCAGCAGTTTGGGAGCGGGAGTGAATGAGCAGTTCTTC

clone size: NA
D gene: TRBD2
J gene: TRBJ2-7
V gene: TRBV27
CDR3 length: 15
CDR3 protein: CASSLIGRVPYEQYF
CDR3 DNA: TGTGCCAGCAGTTTAATAGGGAGGGTCCCCTACGAGCAGTACTTC

clone size: few
D gene: NA
J gene: TRBJ2-1
V gene: TRBV12-3/TRBV12-4
CDR3 length: 15
CDR3 protein: CASRFTGTGTHEQFF
CDR3 DNA: TGTGCCAGCCGATTCACCGGGACGGGAACTCATGAGCAGTTCTTC

clone size: NA
D gene: NA
J gene: TRBJ2-1
V gene: TRBV11-2
CDR3 length: 12
CDR3 protein: CASRLPGNEQFF
CDR3 DNA: TGTGCCAGCAGGCTCCCCGGCAATGAGCAGTTCTTC

clone size: NA
D gene: NA
J gene: TRBJ1-4
V gene: TRBV28
CDR3 length: 15
CDR3 protein: CASSLSGRENEKLFF
CDR3 DNA: TGTGCCAGCAGTTTATCTGGCAGGGAAAATGAAAAACTGTTTTTT

clone size: few
D gene: TRBD2
J gene: TRBJ2-3
V gene: TRBV6-5
CDR3 length: 17
CDR3 protein: CASSYGASGRDTDTQYF
CDR3 DNA: TGTGCCAGCAGTTACGGGGCTAGCGGGAGGGACACAGATACGCAGTATTTT

clone size: NA
D gene: NA
J gene: TRBJ1-1
V gene: TRBV3-1
CDR3 length: 14
CDR3 protein: CASSLFPEGTEAFF
CDR3 DNA: TGTGCCAGCAGCCTTTTTCCGGAAGGCACTGAAGCTTTCTTT

clone size: NA
D gene: TRBD1
J gene: TRBJ2-7
V gene: TRBV2
CDR3 length: 13
CDR3 protein: CASSFTGGGEQYF
CDR3 DNA: TGTGCCAGCAGCTTCACAGGGGGCGGCGAGCAGTACTTC

clone size: few
D gene: NA
J gene: TRBJ2-7
V gene: TRBV2
CDR3 length: 15
CDR3 protein: CASSSVGGGASEQYF
CDR3 DNA: TGTGCCAGCAGTTCGGTGGGCGGCGGGGCCTCCGAGCAGTACTTC

clone size: few
D gene: TRBD1
J gene: TRBJ2-7
V gene: TRBV10-3
CDR3 length: 15
CDR3 protein: CAISQGQVGGYEQYF
CDR3 DNA: TGTGCCATCAGCCAGGGACAGGTGGGAGGCTACGAGCAGTACTTC

clone size: NA
D gene: NA
J gene: TRBJ1-3
V gene: TRBV12-3/TRBV12-4
CDR3 length: 13
CDR3 protein: CAFSREPGNTIYF
CDR3 DNA: TGTGCCTTCTCAAGGGAACCTGGAAACACCATATATTTT